This T cell receptor (beta chain) is drawn from a study of CD8 T cells in ankylosing spondylitis. The germline V gene encodes CDR1 DFQATT and CDR2 SNEGSKA (reference sequence). V lost 3 bases, J lost 4 bases, and 10 bases stayed unmatched. This CDR3 has 15 amino acids. Study-wide results and caveats: Those disease-linked clones were CD8+; they were also relatively rare in peripheral blood. The study identified a TCR beta motif of 7 or 8 highly homologous variants that appeared characteristic of ankylosing spondylitis blood. Some motif variants were previously reported in reactive arthritis synovial fluid and blood.

Libraries of TCR beta came from quantitative 5'-RACE with molecular barcodes. TCRdb independently ran MiXCR on the 5' RACE reads; one entry per CDR3 protein. Of 350,000 or so distinct CDR3 sequences in the sample, 7.5% to 9% are singletons; the top ten hold about 14%. On this clonotype: The antigen is not known.

Sequencing used blood, either unsorted or a sorted T cell fraction (not recorded which). The clonotype was recovered from a male donor with ankylosing spondylitis. The chain links TRBV20-1 to TRBJ2-3; 7 bases fit TRBD2. The DNA for the CDR3 is TGCAGTGCTAGGGGGGGAGGGATTTCGGCAGATACGCAGTATTTT. Translation: CSARGGGISADTQYF.